The 3 T cell receptor beta chains in this list originate from one sample, sequenced in a study of blood T cell repertoires in COVID-19. Assay used: immunoSEQ multiplex PCR; TCRdb lists only in-frame clones, some missing. This sample carries roughly 240,000 clones, over 80% of them seen once, and the ten largest clones take about 4.5%. The sample was peripheral blood. The receptors originated from a man aged 55 to 69 who had recovered from COVID-19.

The rearrangement joins TRBV19 to TRBJ2-7, with 8 bases matching TRBD1. V lost 1 base to trimming and J lost 3 bases; unmatched junction nucleotides: 8. This CDR3 contains 16 residues. The germline gives CDR1 LNHDA, CDR2 SQIVND (reference sequence). The CDR3 DNA sequence: TGTGCCAGTAGTATAGGTCCAGGGGGCGCGAGCTACGAGCAGTACTTC. It yields the protein CASSIGPGGASYEQYF.

The V and J genes are TRBV3-1 (or the pseudogene TRBV3-2) and TRBJ2-5, with a possible D match to TRBD1 (6 bases). The CDR3 loop spans 15 amino acids. The V end was cut by 1 base, the J end by 5 bases, with 14 bases between. CDR1 LGHDT and CDR2 YNNKEL come from the germline V gene (reference sequence). Here the CDR3 DNA reads TGTGCCAGCAGCCAAGTAGGTGCCAGGGGTGAGACCCAGTACTTC. It is translated as CASSQVGARGETQYF.

This chain joins TRBV19 and TRBJ1-1, with D unclear. The CDR3 has 14 residues. Trimming stripped 8 bases from V and 5 bases from J, with 18 bases between. Germline CDR1 LNHDA, CDR2 SQIVND (reference sequence). The CDR3 here is CASREYNSDTEAFF. DNA of the CDR3: TGTGCCAGTCGGGAGTATAACAGTGATACTGAAGCTTTCTTT.